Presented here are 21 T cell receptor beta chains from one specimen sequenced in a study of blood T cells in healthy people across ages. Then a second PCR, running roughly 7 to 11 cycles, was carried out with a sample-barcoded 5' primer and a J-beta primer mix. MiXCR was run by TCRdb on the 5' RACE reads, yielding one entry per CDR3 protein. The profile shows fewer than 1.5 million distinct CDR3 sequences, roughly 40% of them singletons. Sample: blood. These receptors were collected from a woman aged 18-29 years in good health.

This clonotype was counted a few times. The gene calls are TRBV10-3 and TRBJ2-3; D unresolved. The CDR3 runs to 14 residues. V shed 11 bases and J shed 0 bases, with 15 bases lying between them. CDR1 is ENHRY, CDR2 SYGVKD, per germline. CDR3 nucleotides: TGTGCCTCCGGCCCCGATTCTAGCACAGATACGCAGTATTTT. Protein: CASGPDSSTDTQYF.

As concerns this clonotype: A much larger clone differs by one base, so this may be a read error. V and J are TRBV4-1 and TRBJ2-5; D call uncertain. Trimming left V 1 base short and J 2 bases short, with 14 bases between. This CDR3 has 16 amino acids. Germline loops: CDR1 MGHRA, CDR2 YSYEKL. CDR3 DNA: TGCGCCAGCAGCCAAGGTCCTAGAGGCCTACAAGAGACCCAGTACTTC. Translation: CASSQGPRGLQETQYF.

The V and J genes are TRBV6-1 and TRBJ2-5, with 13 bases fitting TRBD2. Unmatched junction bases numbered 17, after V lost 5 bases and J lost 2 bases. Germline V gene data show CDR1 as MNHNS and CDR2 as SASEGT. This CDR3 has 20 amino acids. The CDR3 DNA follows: TGTGCCAGCAGTCTCCACCCACTAGCGGGAGGGGTAGTTGGGCAAGAGACCCAGTACTTC. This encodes CASSLHPLAGGVVGQETQYF.

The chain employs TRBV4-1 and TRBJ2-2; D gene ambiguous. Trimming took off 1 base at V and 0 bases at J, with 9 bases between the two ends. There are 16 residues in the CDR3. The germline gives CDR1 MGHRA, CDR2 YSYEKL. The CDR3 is CASSQVVLANTGELFF. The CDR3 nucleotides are TGCGCCAGCAGCCAAGTGGTGTTAGCGAACACCGGGGAGCTGTTTTTT.

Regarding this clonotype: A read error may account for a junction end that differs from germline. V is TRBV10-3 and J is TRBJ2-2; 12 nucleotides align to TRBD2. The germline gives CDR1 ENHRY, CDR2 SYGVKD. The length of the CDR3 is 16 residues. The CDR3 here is CVISETSGRDTGELFF. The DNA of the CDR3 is TGTGTCATCAGTGAGACTAGCGGGAGAGACACCGGGGAGCTGTTTTTT.

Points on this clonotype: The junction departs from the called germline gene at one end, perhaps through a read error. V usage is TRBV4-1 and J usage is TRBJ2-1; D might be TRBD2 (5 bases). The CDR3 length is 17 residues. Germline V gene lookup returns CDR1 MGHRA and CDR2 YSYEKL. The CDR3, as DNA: TGCGCCAGCAGCCAAGATCGTATTCGGGGTGTCGACGATGAGCGGTTCTTC. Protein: CASSQDRIRGVDDERFF.

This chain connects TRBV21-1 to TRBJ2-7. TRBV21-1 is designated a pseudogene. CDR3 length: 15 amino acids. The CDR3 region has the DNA TGTGCCAGCACCTTTAAACGGGAGGACCCCTACGAGCAGTACTTC. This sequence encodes CASTFKREDPYEQYF.

The CDR3 DNA sequence: TGTGCCAACAGGGACAGCACCGAGAACACTGAAGCTTTCTTT. Its protein product is CANRDSTENTEAFF. The chain is built from TRBV10-3 and TRBJ1-1, with 7 bases matching TRBD1. Germline V gives CDR1 ENHRY, CDR2 SYGVKD. Trimming at V came to 10 bases and at J to 1 base, leaving 9 bases not matched to a gene. This CDR3 region has 14 residues.

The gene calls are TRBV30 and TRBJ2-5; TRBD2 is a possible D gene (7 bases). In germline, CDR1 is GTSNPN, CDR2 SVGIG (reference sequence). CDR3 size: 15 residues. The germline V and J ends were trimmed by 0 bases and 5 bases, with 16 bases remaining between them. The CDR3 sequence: CAWSVHGGASETQYF. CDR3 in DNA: TGTGCCTGGAGTGTACATGGGGGGGCTTCGGAGACCCAGTACTTC.

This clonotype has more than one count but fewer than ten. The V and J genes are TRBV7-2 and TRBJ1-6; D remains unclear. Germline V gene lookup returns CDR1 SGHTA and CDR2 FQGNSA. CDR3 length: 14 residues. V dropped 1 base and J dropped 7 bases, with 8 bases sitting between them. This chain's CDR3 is CASSLDAGNSPLHF. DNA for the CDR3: TGTGCCAGCAGCTTAGATGCGGGGAATTCACCCCTCCACTTT. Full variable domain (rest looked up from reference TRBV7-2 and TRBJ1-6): GAGVSQSPSNKVTEKGKDVELRCDPISGHTALYWYRQSLGQGLEFLIYFQGNSAPDKSGLPSDRFSAERTGGSVSTLTIQRTQQEDSAVYLCASSLDAGNSPLHFGNGTRLTVT.

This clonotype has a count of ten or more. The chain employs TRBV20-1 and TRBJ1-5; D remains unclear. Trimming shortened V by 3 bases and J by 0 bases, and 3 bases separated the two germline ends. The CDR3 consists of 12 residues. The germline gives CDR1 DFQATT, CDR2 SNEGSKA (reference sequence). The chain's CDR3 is CSARDSNQPQHF. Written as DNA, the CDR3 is TGCAGTGCTAGGGATAGCAATCAGCCCCAGCATTTT.

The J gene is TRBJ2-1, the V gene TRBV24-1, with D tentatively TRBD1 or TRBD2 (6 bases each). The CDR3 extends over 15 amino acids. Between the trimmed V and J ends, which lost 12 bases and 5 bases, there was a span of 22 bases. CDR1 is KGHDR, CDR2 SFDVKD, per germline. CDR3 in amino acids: CAAGGEEKLDNEQFF. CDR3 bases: TGTGCCGCCGGGGGCGAGGAAAAGTTGGACAATGAGCAGTTCTTC.

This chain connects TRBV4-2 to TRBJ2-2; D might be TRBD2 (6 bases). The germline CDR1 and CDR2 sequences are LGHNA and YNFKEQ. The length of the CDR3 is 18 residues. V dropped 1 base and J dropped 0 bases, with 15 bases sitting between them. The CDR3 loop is CASSQAGLPNANTGELFF. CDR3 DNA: TGTGCCAGCAGCCAAGCGGGACTCCCAAACGCGAACACCGGGGAGCTGTTTTTT.

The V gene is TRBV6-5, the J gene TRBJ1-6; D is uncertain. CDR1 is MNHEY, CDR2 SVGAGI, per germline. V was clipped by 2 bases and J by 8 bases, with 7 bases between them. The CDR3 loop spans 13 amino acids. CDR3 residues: CASSYDGDSPLHF. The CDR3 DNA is TGTGCCAGCAGTTACGACGGGGATTCACCCCTCCACTTT.

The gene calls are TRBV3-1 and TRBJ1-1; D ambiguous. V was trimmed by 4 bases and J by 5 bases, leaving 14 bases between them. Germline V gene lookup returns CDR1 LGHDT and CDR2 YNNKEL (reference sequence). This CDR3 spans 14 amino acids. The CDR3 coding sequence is TGTGCCAGCAGCCGACTCGGGAAGGAAACTGAAGCTTTCTTT. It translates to CASSRLGKETEAFF.

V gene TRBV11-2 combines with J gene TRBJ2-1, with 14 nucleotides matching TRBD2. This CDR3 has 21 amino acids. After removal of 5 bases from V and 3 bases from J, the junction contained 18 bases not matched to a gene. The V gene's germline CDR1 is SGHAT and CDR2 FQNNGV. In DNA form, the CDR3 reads TGTGCCAGCAGCCCTAAAATCGCGGGACTAGCGGGAGTAGCATTCTACAATGAGCAGTTCTTC. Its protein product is CASSPKIAGLAGVAFYNEQFF.

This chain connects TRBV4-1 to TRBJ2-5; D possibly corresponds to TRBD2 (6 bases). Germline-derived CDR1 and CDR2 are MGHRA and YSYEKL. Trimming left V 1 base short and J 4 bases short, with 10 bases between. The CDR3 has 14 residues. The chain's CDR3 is CASSQGGTPETQYF. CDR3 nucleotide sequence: TGCGCCAGCAGCCAAGGCGGGACCCCAGAGACCCAGTACTTC.

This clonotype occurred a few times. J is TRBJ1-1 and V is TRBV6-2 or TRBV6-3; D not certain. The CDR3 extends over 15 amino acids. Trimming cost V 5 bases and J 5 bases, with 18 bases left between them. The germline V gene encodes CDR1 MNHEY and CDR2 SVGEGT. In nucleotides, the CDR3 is TGTGCCAGCAGTCTAGCCCCCCGGGGATGGACTGAAGCTTTCTTT. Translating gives CASSLAPRGWTEAFF.

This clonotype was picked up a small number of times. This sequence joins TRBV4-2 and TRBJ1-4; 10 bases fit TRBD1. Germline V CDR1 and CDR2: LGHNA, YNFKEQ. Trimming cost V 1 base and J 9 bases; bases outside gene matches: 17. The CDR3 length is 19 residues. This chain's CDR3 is CASSQVMTGGAILGQKLFF. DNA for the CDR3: TGTGCCAGCAGCCAAGTGATGACAGGGGGCGCGATCCTTGGGCAAAAACTGTTTTTT.

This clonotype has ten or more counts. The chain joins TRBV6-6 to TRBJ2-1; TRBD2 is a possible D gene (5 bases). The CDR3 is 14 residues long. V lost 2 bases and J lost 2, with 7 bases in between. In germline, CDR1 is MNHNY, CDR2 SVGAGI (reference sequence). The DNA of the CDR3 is TGTGCCAGCAGTTACGGGAGCACCTACAATGAGCAGTTCTTC. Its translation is CASSYGSTYNEQFF.

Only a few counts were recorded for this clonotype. The CDR3 bases are TGCAGTGCTAGACCCGGACAGGGGTCGATTCAGCCCCAGCATTTT. Its protein is CSARPGQGSIQPQHF. This chain joins TRBV20-1 and TRBJ1-5; TRBD1 aligns across 9 bases. Looked up from germline, CDR1 is DFQATT and CDR2 is SNEGSKA (reference sequence). This CDR3 contains 15 residues. J gave up 6 bases and V 2 bases, and 8 bases lay outside the gene matches.